The sequence of this TCR beta chain was determined in a study of identical twins. In its sample, this clonotype was seen a few times. Its antigen remains unidentified. Each CDR3 protein gets one entry after TCRdb re-called the 5' RACE reads with MiXCR. Of under 900,000 distinct CDR3 sequences listed, over 15% are singletons. General study results and limits: Weaker excess sharing between twins was seen in beta out-of-frame sequences.

The germline CDR1 and CDR2 sequences are SGDLS and YYNGEE. The V and J ends lost 4 bases and 5 bases respectively, with 18 bases between them. This CDR3 has 15 amino acids. This sample was also put to use in a study of T cells expressing NK-cell markers. That study reports: Of eight sequenced donors, seven were HCMV-seropositive and one HCMV-seronegative.

This chain connects TRBV9 to TRBJ2-5; D may match TRBD1 or TRBD2 (6 bases each). The sequencing input was PBMCs. The receptor's source is a woman in her late teens or twenties in good health. The CDR3 bases are TGTGCCAGCAGCTTCGGGGGCTCCGGGGTCGAGACCCAGTACTTC. Translating gives CASSFGGSGVETQYF.